The present T cell receptor beta chain was sequenced within a study of cytomegalovirus exposure and HLA in healthy donors. TCRdb's table, derived via immunoSEQ multiplex PCR, lists solely in-frame clones and lacks some. The sample includes under 150,000 clones, 70% to 90% of them seen just once. Germline V lookup: CDR1 MNHEY, CDR2 SVGAGI. The CDR3 is made up of 11 amino acids. V was shortened by 7 bases and J by 5 bases, with 8 bases between the two germline ends. The chain recombines TRBV6-5 with TRBJ2-5; no clear D. The source of this sequence is a man aged 18 to 30 in good health and CMV-seronegative. The sequenced material came from PBMCs. As DNA, the CDR3 is TGTGCCAGCACCGTCCGTGAGACCCAGTACTTC. Translation gives CASTVRETQYF.